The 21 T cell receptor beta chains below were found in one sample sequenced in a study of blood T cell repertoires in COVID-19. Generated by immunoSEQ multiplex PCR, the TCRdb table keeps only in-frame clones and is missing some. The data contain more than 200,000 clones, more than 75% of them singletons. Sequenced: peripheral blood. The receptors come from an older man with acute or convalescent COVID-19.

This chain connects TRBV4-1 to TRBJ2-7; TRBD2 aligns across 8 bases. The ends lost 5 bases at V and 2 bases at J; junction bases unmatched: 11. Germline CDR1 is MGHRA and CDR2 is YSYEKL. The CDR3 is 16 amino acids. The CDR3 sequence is CASSYGGDTGAYEQYF. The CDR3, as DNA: TGCGCCAGCAGCTACGGGGGGGACACTGGGGCCTACGAGCAGTACTTC.

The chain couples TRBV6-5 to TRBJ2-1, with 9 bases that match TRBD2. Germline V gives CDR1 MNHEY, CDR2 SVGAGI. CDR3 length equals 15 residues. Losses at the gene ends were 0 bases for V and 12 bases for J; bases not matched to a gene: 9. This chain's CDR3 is CASSYSAGLAGRQFF. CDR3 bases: TGTGCCAGCAGTTACTCTGCGGGACTAGCAGGCCGGCAGTTCTTC.

The CDR3 nucleotides read TGTGCCAGCAGCCGCCTGGGGGGAGATGAGCAGTTCTTC. Translation: CASSRLGGDEQFF. J is TRBJ2-1 and V is TRBV3-1 (or the pseudogene TRBV3-2), with D possibly being TRBD2 (6 bases). V was shortened by 4 bases and J by 8 bases, with 12 bases between the two germline ends. Germline assignment: CDR1 LGHDT and CDR2 YNNKEL (reference sequence). The CDR3 runs to 13 residues.

In DNA form, the CDR3 reads TGTGCCCAGTATAGACCCGAGGGGACTAGCGGGAGGACGGGGAACACCGGGGAGCTGTTTTTT. It is translated as CAQYRPEGTSGRTGNTGELFF. The rearrangement links TRBV19 to TRBJ2-2; 15 bases agree with TRBD2. Per the germline V gene, CDR1 is LNHDA and CDR2 is SQIVND (reference sequence). The length of the CDR3 is 21 residues. The V and J ends lost 11 bases and 1 base, in that order; junction bases with no gene match: 20.

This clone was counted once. The CDR3 DNA reads as TGTGCCAGCAGTGAAGTTCAGGGGACGGGTAGTGAAAAACTGTTTTTT. Its translation: CASSEVQGTGSEKLFF. V is TRBV6-1 and J is TRBJ1-4, with D possibly being TRBD1 (6 bases). V gave up 1 base and J gave up 7 bases, with 16 bases separating them. CDR1 and CDR2 from the germline V gene are MNHNS and SASEGT. CDR3 length: 16 residues.

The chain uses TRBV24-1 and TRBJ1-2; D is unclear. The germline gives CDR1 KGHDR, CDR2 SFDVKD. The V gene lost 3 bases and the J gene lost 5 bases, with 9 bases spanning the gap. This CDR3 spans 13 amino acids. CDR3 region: CATSDTNIYGYTF. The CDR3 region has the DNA TGTGCCACCAGTGATACGAACATTTATGGCTACACCTTC.

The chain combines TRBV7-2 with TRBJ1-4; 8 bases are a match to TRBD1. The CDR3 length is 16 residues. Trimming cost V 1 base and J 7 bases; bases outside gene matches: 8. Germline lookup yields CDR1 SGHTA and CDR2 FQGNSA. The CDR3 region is CASSLDFQGAAEKLFF. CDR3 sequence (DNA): TGTGCCAGCAGCTTAGATTTCCAGGGGGCAGCTGAAAAACTGTTTTTT.

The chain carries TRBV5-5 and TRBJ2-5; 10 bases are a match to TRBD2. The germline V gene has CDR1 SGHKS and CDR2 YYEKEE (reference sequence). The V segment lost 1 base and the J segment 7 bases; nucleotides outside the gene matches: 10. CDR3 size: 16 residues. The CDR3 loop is CASSLPTGASGGTQYF. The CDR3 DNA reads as TGTGCCAGCAGCTTGCCGACAGGGGCTAGCGGGGGGACCCAGTACTTC. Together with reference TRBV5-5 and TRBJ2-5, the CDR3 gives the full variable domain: DAGVTQSPTHLIKTRGQQVTLRCSPISGHKSVSWYQQVLGQGPQFIFQYYEKEERGRGNFPDRFSARQFPNYSSELNVNALLLGDSALYLCASSLPTGASGGTQYFGPGTRLLVL.

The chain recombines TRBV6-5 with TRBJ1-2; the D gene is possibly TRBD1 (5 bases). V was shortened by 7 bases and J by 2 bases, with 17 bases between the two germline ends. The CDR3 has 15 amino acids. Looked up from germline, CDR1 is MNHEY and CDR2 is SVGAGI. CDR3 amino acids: CASNLVMGGNYGYTF. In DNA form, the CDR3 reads TGTGCCAGCAACCTGGTTATGGGGGGGAACTATGGCTACACCTTC.

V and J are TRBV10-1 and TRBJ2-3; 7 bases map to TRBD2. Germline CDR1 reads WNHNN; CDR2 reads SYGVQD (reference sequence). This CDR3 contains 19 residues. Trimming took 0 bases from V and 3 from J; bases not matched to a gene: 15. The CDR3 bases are TGCGCCAGCAGTGAGTCGAAAGCGTCGTGGGAGGGTAGTACAGATACGCAGTATTTT. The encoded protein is CASSESKASWEGSTDTQYF.

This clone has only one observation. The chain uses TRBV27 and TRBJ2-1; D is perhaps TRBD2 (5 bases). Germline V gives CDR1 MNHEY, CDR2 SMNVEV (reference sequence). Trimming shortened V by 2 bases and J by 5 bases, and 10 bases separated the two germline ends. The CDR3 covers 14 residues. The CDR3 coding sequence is TGTGCCAGCAGTTTAGTCGGGGTCAACAATGAGCAGTTCTTC. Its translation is CASSLVGVNNEQFF.

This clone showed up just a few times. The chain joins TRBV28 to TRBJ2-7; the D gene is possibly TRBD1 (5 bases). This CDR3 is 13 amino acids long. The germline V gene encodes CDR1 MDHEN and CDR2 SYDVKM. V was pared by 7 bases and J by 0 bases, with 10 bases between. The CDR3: CASITGVSYEQYF. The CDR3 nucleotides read TGTGCCAGCATAACAGGTGTCTCCTACGAGCAGTACTTC.

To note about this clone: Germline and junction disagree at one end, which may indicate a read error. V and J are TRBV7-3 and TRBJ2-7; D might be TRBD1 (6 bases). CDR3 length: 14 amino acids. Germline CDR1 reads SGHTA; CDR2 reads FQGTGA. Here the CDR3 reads CASSLTGQTYEQYF. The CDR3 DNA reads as TGTGCCAGCAGTTTAACGGGACAAACCTACGAGCAGTACTTC.

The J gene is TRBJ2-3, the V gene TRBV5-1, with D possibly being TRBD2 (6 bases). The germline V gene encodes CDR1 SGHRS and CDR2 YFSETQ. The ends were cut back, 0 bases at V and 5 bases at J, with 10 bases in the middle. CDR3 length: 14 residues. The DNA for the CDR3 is TGCGCCAGCAGCTTGGTCCGAGCGGGAGATACGCAGTATTTT. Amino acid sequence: CASSLVRAGDTQYF.

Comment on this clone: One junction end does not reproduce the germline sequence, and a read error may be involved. CDR3 in amino acids: CASSDSRISPLHF. The CDR3 coding sequence is TGTGCCAGCAGTGACTCGAGAATTTCACCCCTCCACTTT. This chain connects TRBV6-5 to TRBJ1-6; D gene unclear. The CDR3 covers 13 residues. CDR1 is MNHEY and CDR2 is SVGAGI in the germline V gene.

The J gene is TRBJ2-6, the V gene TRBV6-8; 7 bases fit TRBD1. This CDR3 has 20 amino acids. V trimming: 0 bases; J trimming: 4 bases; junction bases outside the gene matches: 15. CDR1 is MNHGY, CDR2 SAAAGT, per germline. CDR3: CASSYSIRDSGPSGANVLTF. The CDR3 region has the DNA TGTGCCAGCAGTTACTCGATCCGGGACAGTGGTCCCTCCGGGGCCAACGTCCTGACTTTC.

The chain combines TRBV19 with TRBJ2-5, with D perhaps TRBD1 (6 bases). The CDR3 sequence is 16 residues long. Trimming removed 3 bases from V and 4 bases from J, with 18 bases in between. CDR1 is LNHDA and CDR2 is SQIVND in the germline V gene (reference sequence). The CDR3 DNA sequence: TGTGCCAGTAGTATTCAACAGGGATTGGCGGGAGAGACCCAGTACTTC. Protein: CASSIQQGLAGETQYF. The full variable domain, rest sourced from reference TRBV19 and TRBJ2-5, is DGGITQSPKYLFRKEGQNVTLSCEQNLNHDAMYWYRQDPGQGLRLIYYSQIVNDFQKGDIAEGYSVSREKKESFPLTVTSAQKNPTAFYLCASSIQQGLAGETQYFGPGTRLLVL.

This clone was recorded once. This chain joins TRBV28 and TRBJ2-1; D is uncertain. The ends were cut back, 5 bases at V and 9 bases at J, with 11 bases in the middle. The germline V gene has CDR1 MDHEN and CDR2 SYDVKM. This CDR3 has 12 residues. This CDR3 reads CASSTPLSEQFF. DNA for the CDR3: TGTGCCAGCAGTACCCCCCTATCTGAGCAGTTCTTC.

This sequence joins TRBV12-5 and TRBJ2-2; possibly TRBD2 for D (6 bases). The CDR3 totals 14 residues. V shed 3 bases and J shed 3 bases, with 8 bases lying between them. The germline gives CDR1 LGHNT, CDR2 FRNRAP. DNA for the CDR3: TGTGCTAGTGGTTTCGGAGGGTACACCGGGGAGCTGTTTTTT. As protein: CASGFGGYTGELFF. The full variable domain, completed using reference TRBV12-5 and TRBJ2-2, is DARVTQTPRHKVTEMGQEVTMRCQPILGHNTVFWYRQTMMQGLELLAYFRNRAPLDDSGMPKDRFSAEMPDATLATLKIQPSEPRDSAVYFCASGFGGYTGELFFGEGSRLTVL.

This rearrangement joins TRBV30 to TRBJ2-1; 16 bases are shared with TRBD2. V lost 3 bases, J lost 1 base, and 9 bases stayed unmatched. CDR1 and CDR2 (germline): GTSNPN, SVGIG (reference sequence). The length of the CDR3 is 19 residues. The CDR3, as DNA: TGTGCCTGGAGGGCTCCGGGACTAGCGGGAGGGCGGTCCTACAATGAGCAGTTCTTC. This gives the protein CAWRAPGLAGGRSYNEQFF.

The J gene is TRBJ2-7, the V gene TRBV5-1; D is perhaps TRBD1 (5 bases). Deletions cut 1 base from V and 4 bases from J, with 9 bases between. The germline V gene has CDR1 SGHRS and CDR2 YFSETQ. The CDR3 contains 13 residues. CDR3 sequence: CASSLNQGYEQYF. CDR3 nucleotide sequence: TGCGCCAGCAGCTTGAACCAGGGATACGAGCAGTACTTC.